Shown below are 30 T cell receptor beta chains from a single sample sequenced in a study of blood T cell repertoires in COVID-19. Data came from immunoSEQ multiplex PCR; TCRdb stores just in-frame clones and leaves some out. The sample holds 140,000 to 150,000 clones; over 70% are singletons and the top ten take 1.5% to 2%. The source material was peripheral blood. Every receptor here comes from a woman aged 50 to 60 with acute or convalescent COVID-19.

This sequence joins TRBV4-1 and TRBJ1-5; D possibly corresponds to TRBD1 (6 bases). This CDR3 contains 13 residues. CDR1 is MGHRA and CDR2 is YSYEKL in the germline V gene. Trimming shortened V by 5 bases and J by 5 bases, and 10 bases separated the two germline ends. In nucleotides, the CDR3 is TGCGCCAGCAGCTTGACAGGAGATCAGCCCCAGCATTTT. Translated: CASSLTGDQPQHF.

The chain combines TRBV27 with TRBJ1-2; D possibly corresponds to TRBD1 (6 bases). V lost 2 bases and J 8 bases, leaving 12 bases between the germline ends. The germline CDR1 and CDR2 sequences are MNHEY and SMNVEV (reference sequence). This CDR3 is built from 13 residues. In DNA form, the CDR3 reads TGTGCCAGCAGTTTACGAGGGGGGGTGGGCTACACCTTC. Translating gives CASSLRGGVGYTF.

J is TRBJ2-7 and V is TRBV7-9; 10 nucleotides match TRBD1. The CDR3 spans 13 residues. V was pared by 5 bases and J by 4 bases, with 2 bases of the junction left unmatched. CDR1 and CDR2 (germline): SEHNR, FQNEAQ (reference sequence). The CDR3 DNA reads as TGTGCCAGCAGCCGGACAGGGGGGTACGAGCAGTACTTC. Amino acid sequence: CASSRTGGYEQYF.

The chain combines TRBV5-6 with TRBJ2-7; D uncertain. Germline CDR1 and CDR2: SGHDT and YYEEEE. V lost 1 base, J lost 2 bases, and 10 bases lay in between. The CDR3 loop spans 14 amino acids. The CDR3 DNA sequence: TGTGCCAGCAGCTTGAGACGGCGGACCTACGAGCAGTACTTC. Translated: CASSLRRRTYEQYF.

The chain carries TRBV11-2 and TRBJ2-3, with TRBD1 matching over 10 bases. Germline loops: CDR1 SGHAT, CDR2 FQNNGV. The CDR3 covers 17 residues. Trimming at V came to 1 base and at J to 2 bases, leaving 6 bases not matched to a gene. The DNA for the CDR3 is TGTGCCAGCAGCTTAGGGGGACAGGGGCCCCCCACAGATACGCAGTATTTT. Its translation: CASSLGGQGPPTDTQYF. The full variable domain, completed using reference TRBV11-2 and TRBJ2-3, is EAGVAQSPRYKIIEKRQSVAFWCNPISGHATLYWYQQILGQGPKLLIQFQNNGVVDDSQLPKDRFSAERLKGVDSTLKIQPAKLEDSAVYLCASSLGGQGPPTDTQYFGPGTRLTVL.

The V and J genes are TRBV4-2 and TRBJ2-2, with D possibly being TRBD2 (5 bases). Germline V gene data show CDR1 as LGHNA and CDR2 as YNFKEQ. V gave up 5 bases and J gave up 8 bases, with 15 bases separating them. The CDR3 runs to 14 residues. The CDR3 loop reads CASSSRDSGGELFF. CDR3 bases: TGTGCCAGCAGCTCCCGGGATAGTGGGGGGGAGCTGTTTTTT.

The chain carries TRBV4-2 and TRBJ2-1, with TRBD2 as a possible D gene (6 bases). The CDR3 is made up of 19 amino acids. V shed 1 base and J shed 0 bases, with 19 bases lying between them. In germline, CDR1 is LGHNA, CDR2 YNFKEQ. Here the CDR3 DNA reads TGTGCCAGCAGCCAAGTCGGCCCTAGCGCGGAGAGCTCCTACAATGAGCAGTTCTTC. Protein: CASSQVGPSAESSYNEQFF.

CDR3 loop: CASSPQGHENEKLFF. CDR3 nucleotide sequence: TGCGCCAGCAGCCCCCAGGGACATGAGAATGAAAAACTGTTTTTT. The rearrangement joins TRBV5-1 to TRBJ1-4; tentative D call: TRBD1 (6 bases). V lost 4 bases and J lost 5, with 15 bases in between. The CDR3 is 15 amino acids. Germline assignment: CDR1 SGHRS and CDR2 YFSETQ.

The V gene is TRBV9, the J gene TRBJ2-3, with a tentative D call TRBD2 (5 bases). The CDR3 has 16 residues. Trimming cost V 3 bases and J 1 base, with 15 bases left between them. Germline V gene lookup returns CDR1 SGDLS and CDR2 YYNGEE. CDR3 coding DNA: TGTGCCAGCAGCGAGGAGGAAGTGCTTGGCACAGATACGCAGTATTTT. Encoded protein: CASSEEEVLGTDTQYF.

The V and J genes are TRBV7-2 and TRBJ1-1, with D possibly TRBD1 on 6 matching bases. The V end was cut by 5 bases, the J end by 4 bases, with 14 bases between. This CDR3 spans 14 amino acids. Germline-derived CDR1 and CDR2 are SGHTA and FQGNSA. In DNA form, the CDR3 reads TGTGCCAGCAGCCCGAGGGGGGGGAGCACTGAAGCTTTCTTT. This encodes CASSPRGGSTEAFF.

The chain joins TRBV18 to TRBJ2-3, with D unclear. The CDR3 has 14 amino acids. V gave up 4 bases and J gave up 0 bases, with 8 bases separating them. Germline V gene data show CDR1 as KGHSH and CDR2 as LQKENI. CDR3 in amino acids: CASSLLTSTDTQYF. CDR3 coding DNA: TGTGCCAGCTCACTGTTAACTAGCACAGATACGCAGTATTTT.

CDR3 sequence: CASSSRQGPITDTQYF. The CDR3 nucleotides are TGCGCCAGCAGCTCTCGACAGGGGCCCATCACAGATACGCAGTATTTT. The chain carries TRBV5-1 and TRBJ2-3; 8 bases fit TRBD1. The ends lost 3 bases at V and 2 bases at J; junction bases unmatched: 8. The germline V gene has CDR1 SGHRS and CDR2 YFSETQ. This CDR3 region has 16 residues.

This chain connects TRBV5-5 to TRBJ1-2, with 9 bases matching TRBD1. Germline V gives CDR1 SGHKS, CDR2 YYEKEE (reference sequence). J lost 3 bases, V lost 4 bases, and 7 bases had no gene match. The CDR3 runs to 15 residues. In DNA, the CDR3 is TGTGCCAGCAGCCCGCGGGACAGGGTGGACTATGGCTACACCTTC. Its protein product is CASSPRDRVDYGYTF.

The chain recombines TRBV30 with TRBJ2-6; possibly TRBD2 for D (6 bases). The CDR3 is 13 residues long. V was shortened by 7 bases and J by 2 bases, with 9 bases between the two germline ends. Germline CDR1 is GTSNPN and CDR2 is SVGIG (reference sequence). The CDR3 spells CASPGAGANVLTF. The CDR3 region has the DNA TGTGCCTCGCCGGGAGCTGGGGCCAACGTCCTGACTTTC.

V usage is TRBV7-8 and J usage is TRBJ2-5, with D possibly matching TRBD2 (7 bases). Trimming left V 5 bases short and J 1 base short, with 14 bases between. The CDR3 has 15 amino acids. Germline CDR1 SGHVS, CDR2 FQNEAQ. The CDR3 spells CASSVLRGGQETQYF. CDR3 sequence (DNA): TGTGCCAGCAGCGTGCTTAGGGGGGGCCAAGAGACCCAGTACTTC.

The CDR3 sequence is CASSQGDYEQYF. CDR3 DNA sequence: TGTGCCAGCAGCCAAGGAGACTACGAGCAGTACTTC. The chain uses TRBV3-1 (or the pseudogene TRBV3-2) and TRBJ2-7; D uncertain. The CDR3 runs to 12 residues. V was pared by 1 base and J by 3 bases, with 4 bases between. Per the germline V gene, CDR1 is LGHDT and CDR2 is YNNKEL (reference sequence).

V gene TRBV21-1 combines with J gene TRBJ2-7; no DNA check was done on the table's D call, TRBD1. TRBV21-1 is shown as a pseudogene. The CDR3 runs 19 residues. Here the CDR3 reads CASSKEAGQSHAETYEQYF. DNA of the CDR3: TGTGCCAGCAGCAAAGAGGCGGGACAGTCCCACGCGGAGACCTACGAGCAGTACTTC.

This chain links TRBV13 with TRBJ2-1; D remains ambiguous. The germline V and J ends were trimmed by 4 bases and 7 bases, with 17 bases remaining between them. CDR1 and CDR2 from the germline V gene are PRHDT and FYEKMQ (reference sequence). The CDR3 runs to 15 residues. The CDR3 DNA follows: TGTGCCAGCAGCTCCGGCTTAACCCGGCGGAATGAGCAGTTCTTC. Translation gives CASSSGLTRRNEQFF.

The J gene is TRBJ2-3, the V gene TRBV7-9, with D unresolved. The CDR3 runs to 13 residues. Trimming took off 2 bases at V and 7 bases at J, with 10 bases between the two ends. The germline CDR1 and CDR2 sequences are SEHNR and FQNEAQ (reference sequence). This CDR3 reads CASSLFSRNTQYF. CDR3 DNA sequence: TGTGCCAGCAGCTTATTTTCTAGGAATACGCAGTATTTT. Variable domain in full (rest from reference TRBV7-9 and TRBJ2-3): DTGVSQNPRHKITKRGQNVTFRCDPISEHNRLYWYRQTLGQGPEFLTYFQNEAQLEKSRLLSDRFSAERPKGSFSTLEIQRTEQGDSAMYLCASSLFSRNTQYFGPGTRLTVL.

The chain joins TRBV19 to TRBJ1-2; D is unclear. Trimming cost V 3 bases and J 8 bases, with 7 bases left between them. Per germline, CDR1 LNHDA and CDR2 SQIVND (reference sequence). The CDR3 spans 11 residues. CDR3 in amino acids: CASSIGRGYTF. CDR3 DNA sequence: TGTGCCAGTAGTATCGGGAGGGGCTACACCTTC.

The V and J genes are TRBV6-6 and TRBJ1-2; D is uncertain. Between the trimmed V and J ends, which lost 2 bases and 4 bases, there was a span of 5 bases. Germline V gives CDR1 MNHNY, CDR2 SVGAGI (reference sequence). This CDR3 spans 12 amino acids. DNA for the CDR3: TGTGCCAGCAGTTACCCCAGCTATGGCTACACCTTC. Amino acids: CASSYPSYGYTF.

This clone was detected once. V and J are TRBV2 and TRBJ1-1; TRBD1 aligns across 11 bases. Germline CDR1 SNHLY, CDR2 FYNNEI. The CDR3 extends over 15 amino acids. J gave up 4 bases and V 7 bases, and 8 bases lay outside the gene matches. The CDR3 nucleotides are TGTGCCAGCACCGTTGGGACAGGGGGAGGCACTGAAGCTTTCTTT. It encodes CASTVGTGGGTEAFF.

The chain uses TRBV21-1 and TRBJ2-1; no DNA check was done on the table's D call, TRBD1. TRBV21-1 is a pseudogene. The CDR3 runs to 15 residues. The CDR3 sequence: CARGTGEITYNEQFF. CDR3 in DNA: TGTGCCAGAGGGACAGGTGAAATCACCTACAATGAGCAGTTCTTC.

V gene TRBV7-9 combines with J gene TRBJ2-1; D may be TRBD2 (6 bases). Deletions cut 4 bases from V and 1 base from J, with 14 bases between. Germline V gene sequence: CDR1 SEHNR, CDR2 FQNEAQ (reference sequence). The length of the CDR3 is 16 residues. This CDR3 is CASSYPSRGSYNEQFF. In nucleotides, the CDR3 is TGTGCCAGCAGCTACCCCTCGCGGGGATCCTACAATGAGCAGTTCTTC.

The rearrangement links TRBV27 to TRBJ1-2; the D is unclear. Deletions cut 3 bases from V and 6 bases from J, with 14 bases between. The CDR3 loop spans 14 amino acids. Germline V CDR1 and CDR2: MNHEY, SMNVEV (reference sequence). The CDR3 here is CASSFDPEPDGYTF. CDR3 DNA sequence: TGTGCCAGCAGTTTCGACCCGGAGCCAGATGGCTACACCTTC.

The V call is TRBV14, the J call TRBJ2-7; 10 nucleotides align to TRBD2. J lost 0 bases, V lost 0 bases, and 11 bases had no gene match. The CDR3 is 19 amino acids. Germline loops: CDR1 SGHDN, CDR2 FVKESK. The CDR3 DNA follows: TGTGCCAGCAGCCAAGATTTTGGGGGACTAGCGATTAGCTCCTACGAGCAGTACTTC. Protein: CASSQDFGGLAISSYEQYF. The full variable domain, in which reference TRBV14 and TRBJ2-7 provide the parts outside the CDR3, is EAGVTQFPSHSVIEKGQTVTLRCDPISGHDNLYWYRRVMGKEIKFLLHFVKESKQDESGMPNNRFLAERTGGTYSTLKVQPAELEDSGVYFCASSQDFGGLAISSYEQYFGPGTRLTVT.

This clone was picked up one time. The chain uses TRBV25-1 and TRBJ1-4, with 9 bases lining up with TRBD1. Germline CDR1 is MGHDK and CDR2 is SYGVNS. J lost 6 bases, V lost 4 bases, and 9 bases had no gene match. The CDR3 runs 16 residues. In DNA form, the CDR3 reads TGTGCCAGCAGTGCCCATGTGGGACAGGGAGATGAAAAACTGTTTTTT. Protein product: CASSAHVGQGDEKLFF. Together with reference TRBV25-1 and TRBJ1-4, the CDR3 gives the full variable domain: EADIYQTPRYLVIGTGKKITLECSQTMGHDKMYWYQQDPGMELHLIHYSYGVNSTEKGDLSSESTVSRIRTEHFPLTLESARPSHTSQYLCASSAHVGQGDEKLFFGSGTQLSVL.

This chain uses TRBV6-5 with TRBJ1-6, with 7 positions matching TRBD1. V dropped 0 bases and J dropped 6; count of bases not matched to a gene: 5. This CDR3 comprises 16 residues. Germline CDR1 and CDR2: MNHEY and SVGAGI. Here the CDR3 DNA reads TGTGCCAGCAGTTACTCCCGGGACAGCACTAATTCACCCCTCCACTTT. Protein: CASSYSRDSTNSPLHF.

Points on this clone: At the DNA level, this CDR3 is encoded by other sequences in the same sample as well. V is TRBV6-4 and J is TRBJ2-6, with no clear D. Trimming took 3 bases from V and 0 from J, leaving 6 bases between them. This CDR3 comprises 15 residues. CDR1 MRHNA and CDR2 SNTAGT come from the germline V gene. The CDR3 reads CASSDSNSGANVLTF. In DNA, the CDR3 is TGTGCCAGCAGTGATAGTAACTCTGGGGCCAACGTCCTGACTTTC.

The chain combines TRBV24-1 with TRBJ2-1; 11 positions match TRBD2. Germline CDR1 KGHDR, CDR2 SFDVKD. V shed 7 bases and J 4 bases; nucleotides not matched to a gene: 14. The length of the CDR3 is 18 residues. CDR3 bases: TGTGCCACCAGAAATAGGGGACTAGCGGTTTCCAGTTACAATGAGCAGTTCTTC. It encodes CATRNRGLAVSSYNEQFF.